This T cell receptor beta chain was captured in a study of PD-1 blockade in classical Hodgkin lymphoma. Here immunoSEQ multiplex PCR was the method, and the copy in TCRdb shows in-frame clones only, minus some. The sample records 20,000 to 25,000 clones, about 94% being singletons. Time point reported: newly diagnosed, previously untreated cHL patient sample. PBMCs from untreated, newly diagnosed classical Hodgkin lymphoma were comparison samples. The V and J ends lost 4 bases and 5 bases, in that order; junction bases with no gene match: 10. Per the germline V gene, CDR1 is MNHEY and CDR2 is SMNVEV (reference sequence). This CDR3 has 15 amino acids.

Material for sequencing was peripheral blood mononuclear cells (PBMCs). The receptor was derived from a human donor with classical Hodgkin lymphoma. V is TRBV27 and J is TRBJ2-5; 7 nucleotides agree with TRBD1. Here the CDR3 DNA reads TGTGCCAGCAGTTCCTTGACAGGGTCCTCCGAGACCCAGTACTTC. It translates to CASSSLTGSSETQYF.